Sequencing of this T cell receptor beta chain was carried out in a study of cytomegalovirus exposure and HLA in healthy donors. Looking at the study overall: Ancestry clustering placed 81% of more than 350 genotyped donors in the Caucasian-associated cluster.

Study conclusions and caveats: The later analysis indicated that the majority of CMV-associated TCR beta chains appeared HLA-restricted. In an earlier analysis, most TCR beta V segments were productive about 87% or about 30% of the time.

Germline CDR1 reads MRHNA; CDR2 reads SNTAGT. CDR3 length equals 14 residues. PCR involved 60 Vbeta and 13 Jbeta primers. Only in-frame clones appear in the TCRdb table, and some are missing; sequencing was by immunoSEQ multiplex PCR. The data contain 170,000 or so clones, 80% of them seen just once; the ten biggest clones take up about 0.64%. When sampled, the donors appeared nominally healthy, though they likely had unrecorded immune exposures. With respect to this clone: Its antigen remains unidentified. Compared with germline, one end of the junction differs, possibly owing to a read error. Other DNA sequences within the sample encode an identical CDR3.

The chain is built from TRBV6-4 and TRBJ2-3; no definite D call. The source of this sequence is a boy aged 5-17 years in good health and CMV-seronegative. The sample taken for sequencing was PBMCs. Here the CDR3 DNA reads TGCGCCAGCTCATCAGGCAGCAGCACAGATACGCAGTATTTT. This sequence encodes CASSSGSSTDTQYF.